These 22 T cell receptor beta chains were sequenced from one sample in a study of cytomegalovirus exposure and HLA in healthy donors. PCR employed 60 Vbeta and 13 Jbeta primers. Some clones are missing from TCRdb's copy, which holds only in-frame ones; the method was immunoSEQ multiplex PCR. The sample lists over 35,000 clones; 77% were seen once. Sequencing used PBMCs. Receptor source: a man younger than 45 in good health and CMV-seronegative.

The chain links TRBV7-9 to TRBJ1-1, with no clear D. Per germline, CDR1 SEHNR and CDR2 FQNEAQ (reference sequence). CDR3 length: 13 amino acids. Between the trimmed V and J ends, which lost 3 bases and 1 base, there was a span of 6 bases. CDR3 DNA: TGTGCCAGCAGCTTTACACAGAACACTGAAGCTTTCTTT. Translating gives CASSFTQNTEAFF.

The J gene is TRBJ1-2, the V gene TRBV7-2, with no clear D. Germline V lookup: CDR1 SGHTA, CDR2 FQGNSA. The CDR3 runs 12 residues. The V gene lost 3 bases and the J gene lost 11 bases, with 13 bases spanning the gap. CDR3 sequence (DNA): TGTGCCAGCAGCTTCGGACTGAGTTCGTACACCTTC. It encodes CASSFGLSSYTF.

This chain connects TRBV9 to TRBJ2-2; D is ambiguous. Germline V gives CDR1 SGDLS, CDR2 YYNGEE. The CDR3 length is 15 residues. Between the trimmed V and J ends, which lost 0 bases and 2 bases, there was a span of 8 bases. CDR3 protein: CASSVVASNTGELFF. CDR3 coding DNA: TGTGCCAGCAGCGTAGTGGCTTCTAACACCGGGGAGCTGTTTTTT.

The CDR3 DNA reads as TGTGCCATCAGTAGCTCGACAGGGCAGAGAGAGACCCAGTACTTC. Amino acid sequence: CAISSSTGQRETQYF. The J gene is TRBJ2-5, the V gene TRBV10-3, with 7 bases matching TRBD1. Germline assignment: CDR1 ENHRY and CDR2 SYGVKD. The length of the CDR3 is 15 residues. V lost 5 bases, J lost 4 bases, and 10 bases stayed unmatched.

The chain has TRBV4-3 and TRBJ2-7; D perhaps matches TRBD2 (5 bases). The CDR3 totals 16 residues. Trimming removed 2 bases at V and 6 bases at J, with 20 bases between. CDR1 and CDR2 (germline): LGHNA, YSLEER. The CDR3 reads CASSQSFGFGGLEQYF. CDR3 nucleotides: TGCGCCAGCAGCCAATCTTTCGGTTTCGGCGGGCTCGAGCAGTACTTC.

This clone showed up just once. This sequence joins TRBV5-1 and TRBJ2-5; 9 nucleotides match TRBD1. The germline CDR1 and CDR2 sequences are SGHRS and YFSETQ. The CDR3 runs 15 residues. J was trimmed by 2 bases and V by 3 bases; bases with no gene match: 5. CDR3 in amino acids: CASSWAGTGQETQYF. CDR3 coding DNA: TGCGCCAGCAGCTGGGCCGGGACAGGGCAAGAGACCCAGTACTTC.

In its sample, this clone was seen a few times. This CDR3 reads CASSLAGREETQYF. CDR3 coding DNA: TGTGCCAGCAGCTTGGCCGGCAGGGAAGAGACCCAGTACTTC. The chain has TRBV5-4 and TRBJ2-5; D perhaps matches TRBD1 (5 bases). The CDR3 contains 14 residues. V dropped 0 bases and J dropped 3 bases, with 9 bases sitting between them. Germline V gene data show CDR1 as SGHNT and CDR2 as YYREEE (reference sequence).

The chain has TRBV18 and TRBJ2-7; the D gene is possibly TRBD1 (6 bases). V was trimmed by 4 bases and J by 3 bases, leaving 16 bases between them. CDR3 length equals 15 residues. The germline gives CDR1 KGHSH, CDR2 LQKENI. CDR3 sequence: CASSRFRDTLYEQYF. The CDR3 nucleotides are TGTGCCAGCTCACGCTTCCGGGACACCCTCTACGAGCAGTACTTC.

CDR3 nucleotides: TGCGCCAGCAGCTTGGCCGGGACAGGGGAAGAGACCCAGTACTTC. Translating it yields CASSLAGTGEETQYF. The chain links TRBV5-1 to TRBJ2-5; 10 positions match TRBD1. The length of the CDR3 is 15 residues. CDR1 and CDR2 from the germline V gene are SGHRS and YFSETQ. The J segment lost 3 bases and the V segment lost 0 bases, leaving 2 bases of the junction unmatched.

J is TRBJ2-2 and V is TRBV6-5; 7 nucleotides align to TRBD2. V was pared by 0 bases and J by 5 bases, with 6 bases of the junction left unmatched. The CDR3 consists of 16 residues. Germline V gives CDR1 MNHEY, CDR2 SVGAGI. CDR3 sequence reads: CASSYSGGVETGELFF. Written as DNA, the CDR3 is TGTGCCAGCAGTTACTCGGGGGGGGTGGAAACCGGGGAGCTGTTTTTT.

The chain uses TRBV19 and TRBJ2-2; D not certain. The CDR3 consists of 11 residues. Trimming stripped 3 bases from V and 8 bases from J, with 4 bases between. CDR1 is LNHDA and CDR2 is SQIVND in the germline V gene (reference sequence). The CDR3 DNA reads TGTGCCAGTAGTATGTATGGGGAGCTGTTTTTT. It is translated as CASSMYGELFF.

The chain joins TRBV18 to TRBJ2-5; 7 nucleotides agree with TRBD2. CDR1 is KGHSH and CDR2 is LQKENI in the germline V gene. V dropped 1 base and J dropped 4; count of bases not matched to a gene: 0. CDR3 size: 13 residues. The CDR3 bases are TGTGCCAGCTCACCACGCGGGGGAGAGACCCAGTACTTC. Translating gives CASSPRGGETQYF.

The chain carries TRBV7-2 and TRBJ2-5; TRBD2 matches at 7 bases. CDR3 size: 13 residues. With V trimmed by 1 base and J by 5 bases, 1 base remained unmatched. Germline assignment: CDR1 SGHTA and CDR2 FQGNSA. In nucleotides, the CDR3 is TGTGCCAGCAGCTTAGGGGAGGGGGAGACCCAGTACTTC. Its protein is CASSLGEGETQYF.

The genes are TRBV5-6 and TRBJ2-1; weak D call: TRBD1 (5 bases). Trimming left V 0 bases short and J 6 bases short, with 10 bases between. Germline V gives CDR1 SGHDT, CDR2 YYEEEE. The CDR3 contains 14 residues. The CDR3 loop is CASSLGQGSNEQFF. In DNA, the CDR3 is TGTGCCAGCAGCTTGGGGCAGGGATCCAATGAGCAGTTCTTC.

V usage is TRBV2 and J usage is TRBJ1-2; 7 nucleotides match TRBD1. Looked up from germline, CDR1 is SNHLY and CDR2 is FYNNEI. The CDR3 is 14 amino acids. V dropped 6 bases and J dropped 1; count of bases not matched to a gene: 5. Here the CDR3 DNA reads TGTGCCAGCAGAGTCAGGGGGGTTAACTATGGCTACACCTTC. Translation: CASRVRGVNYGYTF.

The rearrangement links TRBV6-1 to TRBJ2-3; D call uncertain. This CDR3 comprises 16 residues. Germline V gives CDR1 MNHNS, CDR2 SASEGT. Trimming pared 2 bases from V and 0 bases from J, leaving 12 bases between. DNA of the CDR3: TGTGCCAGCAGTGAAACAAGGAGATCTAGCACAGATACGCAGTATTTT. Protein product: CASSETRRSSTDTQYF.

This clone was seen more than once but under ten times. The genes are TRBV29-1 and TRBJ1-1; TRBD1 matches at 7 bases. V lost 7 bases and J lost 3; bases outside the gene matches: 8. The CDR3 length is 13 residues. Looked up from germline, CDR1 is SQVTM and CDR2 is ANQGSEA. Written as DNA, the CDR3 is TGCAGCGACCTCCAACAGGGGCACACTGAAGCTTTCTTT. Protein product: CSDLQQGHTEAFF.

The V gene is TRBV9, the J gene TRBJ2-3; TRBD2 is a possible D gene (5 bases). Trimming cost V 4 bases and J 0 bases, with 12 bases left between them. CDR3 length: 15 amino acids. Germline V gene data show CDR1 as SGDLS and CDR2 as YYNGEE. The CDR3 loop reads CASSPRRVSTDTQYF. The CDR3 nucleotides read TGTGCCAGCAGCCCTAGGCGGGTAAGCACAGATACGCAGTATTTT.

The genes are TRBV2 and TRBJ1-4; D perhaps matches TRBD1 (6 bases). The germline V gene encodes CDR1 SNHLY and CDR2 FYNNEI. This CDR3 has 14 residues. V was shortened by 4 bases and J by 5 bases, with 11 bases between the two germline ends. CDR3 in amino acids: CASSVTGRNEKLFF. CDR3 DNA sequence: TGTGCCAGCAGTGTGACAGGCCGAAATGAAAAACTGTTTTTT. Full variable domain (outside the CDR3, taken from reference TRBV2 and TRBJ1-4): EPEVTQTPSHQVTQMGQEVILRCVPISNHLYFYWYRQILGQKVEFLVSFYNNEISEKSEIFDDQFSVERPDGSNFTLKIRSTKLEDSAMYFCASSVTGRNEKLFFGSGTQLSVL.

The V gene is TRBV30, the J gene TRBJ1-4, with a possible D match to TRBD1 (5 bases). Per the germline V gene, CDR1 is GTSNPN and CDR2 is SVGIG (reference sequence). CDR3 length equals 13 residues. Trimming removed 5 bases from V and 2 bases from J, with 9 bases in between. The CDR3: CAWAGGTNEKLFF. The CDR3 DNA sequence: TGTGCCTGGGCCGGGGGGACTAATGAAAAACTGTTTTTT.

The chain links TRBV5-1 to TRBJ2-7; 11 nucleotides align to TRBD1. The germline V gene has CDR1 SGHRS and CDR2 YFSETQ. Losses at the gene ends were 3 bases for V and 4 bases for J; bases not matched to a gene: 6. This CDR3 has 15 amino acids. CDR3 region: CASSSTGQGGYEQYF. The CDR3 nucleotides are TGCGCCAGCAGCTCCACGGGACAGGGGGGTTACGAGCAGTACTTC. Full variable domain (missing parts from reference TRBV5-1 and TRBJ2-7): KAGVTQTPRYLIKTRGQQVTLSCSPISGHRSVSWYQQTPGQGLQFLFEYFSETQRNKGNFPGRFSGRQFSNSRSEMNVSTLELGDSALYLCASSSTGQGGYEQYFGPGTRLTVT.

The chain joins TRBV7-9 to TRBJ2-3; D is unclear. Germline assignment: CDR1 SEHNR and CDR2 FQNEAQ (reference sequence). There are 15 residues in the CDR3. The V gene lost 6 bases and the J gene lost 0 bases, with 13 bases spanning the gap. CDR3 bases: TGTGCCAGCAGGAATACTACCACGAGCACAGATACGCAGTATTTT. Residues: CASRNTTTSTDTQYF.